These 2 T cell receptor beta chains came from one sample sequenced in a study of graft-versus-host responses after intestinal transplantation. Generated by immunoSEQ multiplex PCR, the TCRdb table keeps only in-frame clones and is missing some. The repertoire holds about 100,000 clones, with about 90% as singletons. Their antigen targets remain unknown. Sequencing was performed on unstimulated CD4+ T cells sorted from spleen or lymph node cells, taken before transplant. These receptors originate from a human donor who was the organ donor for an intestinal transplant.

This chain joins TRBV19 and TRBJ2-6, with D hard to call. Trimming removed 5 bases at V and 4 bases at J, with 15 bases between. CDR3 size: 16 residues. In germline, CDR1 is LNHDA, CDR2 SQIVND (reference sequence). CDR3 residues: CASSPIDTRGANVLTF. CDR3 nucleotide sequence: TGTGCCAGTAGTCCCATAGACACCCGGGGGGCCAACGTCCTGACTTTC.

This rearrangement joins TRBV6-5 to TRBJ1-2; unclear D gene. This CDR3 comprises 12 residues. The germline V and J ends were trimmed by 0 bases and 4 bases, with 3 bases remaining between them. Germline values: CDR1 MNHEY, CDR2 SVGAGI. The CDR3 protein is CASSYSGYGYTF. Written as DNA, the CDR3 is TGTGCCAGCAGTTACTCCGGCTATGGCTACACCTTC.